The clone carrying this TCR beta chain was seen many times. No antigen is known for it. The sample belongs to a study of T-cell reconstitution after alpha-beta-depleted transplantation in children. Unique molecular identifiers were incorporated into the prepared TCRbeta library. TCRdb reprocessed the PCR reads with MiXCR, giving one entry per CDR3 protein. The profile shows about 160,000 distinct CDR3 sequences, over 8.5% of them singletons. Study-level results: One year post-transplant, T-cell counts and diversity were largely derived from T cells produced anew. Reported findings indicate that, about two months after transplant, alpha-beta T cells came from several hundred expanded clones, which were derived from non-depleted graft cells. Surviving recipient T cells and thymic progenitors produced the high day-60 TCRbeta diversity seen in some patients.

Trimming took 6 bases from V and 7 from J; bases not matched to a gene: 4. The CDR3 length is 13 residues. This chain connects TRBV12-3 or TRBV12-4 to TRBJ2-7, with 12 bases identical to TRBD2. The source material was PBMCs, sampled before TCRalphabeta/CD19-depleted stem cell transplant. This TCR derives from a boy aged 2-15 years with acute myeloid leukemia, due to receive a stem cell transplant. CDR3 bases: TGTGCCAGCAGCGGAGGACTAGCGGGGGAGCAGTACGTC. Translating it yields CASSGGLAGEQYV.